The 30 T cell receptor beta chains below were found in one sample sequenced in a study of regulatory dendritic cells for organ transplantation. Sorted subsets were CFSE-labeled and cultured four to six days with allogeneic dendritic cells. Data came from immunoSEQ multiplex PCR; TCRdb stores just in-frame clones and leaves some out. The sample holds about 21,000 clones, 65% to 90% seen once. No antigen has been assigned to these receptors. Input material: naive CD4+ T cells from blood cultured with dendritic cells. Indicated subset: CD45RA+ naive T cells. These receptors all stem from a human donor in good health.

The CDR3 DNA reads as TGTGCCAGCAGTACCCCCGGGACGCCGAACACTGAAGCTTTCTTT. Translated: CASSTPGTPNTEAFF. The gene calls are TRBV28 and TRBJ1-1; possibly TRBD1 for D (5 bases). V lost 5 bases to trimming and J lost 1 base, with 14 bases between them. The CDR3 extends over 15 amino acids. Per germline, CDR1 MDHEN and CDR2 SYDVKM.

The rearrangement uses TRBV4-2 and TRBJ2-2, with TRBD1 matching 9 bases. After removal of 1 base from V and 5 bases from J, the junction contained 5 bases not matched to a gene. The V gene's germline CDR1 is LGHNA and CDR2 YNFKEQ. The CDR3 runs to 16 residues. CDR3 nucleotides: TGTGCCAGCAGCCAAGCAATCGGGACAGGGACCGGGGAGCTGTTTTTT. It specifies CASSQAIGTGTGELFF.

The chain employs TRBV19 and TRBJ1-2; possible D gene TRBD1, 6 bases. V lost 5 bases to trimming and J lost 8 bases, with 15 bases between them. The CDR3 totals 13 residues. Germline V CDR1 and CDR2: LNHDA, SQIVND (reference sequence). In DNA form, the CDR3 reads TGTGCCAGTAGTGAATCAGGGGTTCGAGGCTACACCTTC. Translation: CASSESGVRGYTF.

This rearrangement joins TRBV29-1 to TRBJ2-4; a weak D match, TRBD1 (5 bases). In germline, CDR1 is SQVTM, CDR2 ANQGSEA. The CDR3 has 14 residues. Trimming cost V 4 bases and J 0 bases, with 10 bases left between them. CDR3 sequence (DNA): TGCAGCGTTGGGGGCAGGTTAGCCAAAAACATTCAGTACTTC. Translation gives CSVGGRLAKNIQYF.

CDR3 residues: CAWSVMAYEQYF. Written as DNA, the CDR3 is TGTGCCTGGAGTGTAATGGCCTACGAGCAGTACTTC. The chain employs TRBV30 and TRBJ2-7, with D hard to call. Germline CDR1 reads GTSNPN; CDR2 reads SVGIG (reference sequence). This CDR3 has 12 residues. Deletions cut 0 bases from V and 2 bases from J, with 5 bases between.

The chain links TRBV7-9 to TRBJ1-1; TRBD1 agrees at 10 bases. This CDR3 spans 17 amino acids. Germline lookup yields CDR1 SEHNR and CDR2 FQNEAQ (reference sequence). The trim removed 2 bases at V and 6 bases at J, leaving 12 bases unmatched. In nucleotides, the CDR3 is TGTGCCAGCAGCTTACTCCGGACCCGGACAGGGGGGGCTGAAGCTTTCTTT. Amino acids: CASSLLRTRTGGAEAFF.

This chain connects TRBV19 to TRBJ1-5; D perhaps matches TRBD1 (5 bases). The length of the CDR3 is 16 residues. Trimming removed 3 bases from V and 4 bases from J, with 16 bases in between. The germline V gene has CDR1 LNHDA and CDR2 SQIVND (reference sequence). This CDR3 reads CASSISWDRPNQPQHF. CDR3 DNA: TGTGCCAGTAGTATCTCATGGGACCGTCCAAATCAGCCCCAGCATTTT.

The CDR3 DNA reads TGTGCCAGCACGAAGAGCTATAATTCACCCCTCCACTTT. Translation: CASTKSYNSPLHF. The chain joins TRBV27 to TRBJ1-6; the D is unclear. Germline loops: CDR1 MNHEY, CDR2 SMNVEV (reference sequence). The CDR3 consists of 13 residues. V was trimmed by 7 bases and J by 3 bases, leaving 7 bases between them.

This CDR3 is CASSQDRRVTSYEQYF. The CDR3 coding sequence is TGCGCCAGCAGCCAAGATCGTAGGGTTACCTCCTACGAGCAGTACTTC. The V gene is TRBV4-3, the J gene TRBJ2-7, with unresolved D. The CDR3 is 16 amino acids. Germline values: CDR1 LGHNA, CDR2 YSLEER. Trimming left V 0 bases short and J 0 bases short, with 12 bases between.

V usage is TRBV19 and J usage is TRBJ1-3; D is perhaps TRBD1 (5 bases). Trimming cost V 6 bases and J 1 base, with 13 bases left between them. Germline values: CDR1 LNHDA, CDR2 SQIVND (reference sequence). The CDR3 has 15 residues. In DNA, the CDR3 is TGTGCCAGTAGAGCTCTCGGGGGTTCTGGAAACACCATATATTTT. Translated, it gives CASRALGGSGNTIYF.

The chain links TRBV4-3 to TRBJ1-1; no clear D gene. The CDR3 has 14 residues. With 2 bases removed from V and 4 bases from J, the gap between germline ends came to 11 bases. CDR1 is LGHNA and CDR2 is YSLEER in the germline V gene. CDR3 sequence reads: CASSQLSRGTEAFF. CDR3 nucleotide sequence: TGCGCCAGCAGCCAACTTAGCCGGGGCACTGAAGCTTTCTTT.

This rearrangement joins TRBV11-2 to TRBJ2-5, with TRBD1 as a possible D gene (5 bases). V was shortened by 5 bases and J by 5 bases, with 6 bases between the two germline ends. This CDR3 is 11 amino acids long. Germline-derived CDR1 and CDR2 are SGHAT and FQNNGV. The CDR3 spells CASSHRETQYF. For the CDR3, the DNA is TGTGCCAGCAGCCACAGGGAGACCCAGTACTTC.

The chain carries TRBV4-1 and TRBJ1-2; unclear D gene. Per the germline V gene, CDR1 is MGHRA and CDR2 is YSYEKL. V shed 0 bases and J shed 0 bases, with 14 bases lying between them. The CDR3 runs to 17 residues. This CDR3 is CASSQDPRRLANYGYTF. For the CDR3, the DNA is TGCGCCAGCAGCCAAGATCCCCGTCGGTTAGCTAACTATGGCTACACCTTC.

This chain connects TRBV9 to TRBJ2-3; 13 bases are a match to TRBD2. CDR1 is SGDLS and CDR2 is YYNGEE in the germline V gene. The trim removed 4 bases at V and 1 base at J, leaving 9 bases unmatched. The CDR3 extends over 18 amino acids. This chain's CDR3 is CASSPGLAGAWRTDTQYF. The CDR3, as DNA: TGTGCCAGCAGCCCCGGACTAGCGGGAGCCTGGCGCACAGATACGCAGTATTTT. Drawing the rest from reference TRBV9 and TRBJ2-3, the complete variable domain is DSGVTQTPKHLITATGQRVTLRCSPRSGDLSVYWYQQSLDQGLQFLIQYYNGEERAKGNILERFSAQQFPDLHSELNLSSLELGDSALYFCASSPGLAGAWRTDTQYFGPGTRLTVL.

DNA of the CDR3: TGTGCCAGCAGTCTAGGGGTAGGCACCGGGGAGCTGTTTTTT. Translated: CASSLGVGTGELFF. The chain combines TRBV2 with TRBJ2-2; D perhaps matches TRBD1 (5 bases). Per germline, CDR1 SNHLY and CDR2 FYNNEI. CDR3 length equals 14 residues. V was trimmed by 5 bases and J by 4 bases, leaving 11 bases between them.

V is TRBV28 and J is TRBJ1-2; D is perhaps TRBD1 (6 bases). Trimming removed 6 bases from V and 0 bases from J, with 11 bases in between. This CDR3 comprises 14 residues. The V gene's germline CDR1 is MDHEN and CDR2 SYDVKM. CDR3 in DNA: TGTGCCAGCAGGGTAGGGGGTACTAACTATGGCTACACCTTC. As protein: CASRVGGTNYGYTF.

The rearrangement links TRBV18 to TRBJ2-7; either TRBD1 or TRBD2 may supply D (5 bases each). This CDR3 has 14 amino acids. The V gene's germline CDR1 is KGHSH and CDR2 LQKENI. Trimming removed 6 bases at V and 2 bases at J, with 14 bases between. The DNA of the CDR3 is TGTGCCAGCTCCCGTGGGACGGATACCTACGAGCAGTACTTC. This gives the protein CASSRGTDTYEQYF. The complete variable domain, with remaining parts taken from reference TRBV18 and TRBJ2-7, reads NAGVMQNPRHLVRRRGQEARLRCSPMKGHSHVYWYRQLPEEGLKFMVYLQKENIIDESGMPKERFSAEFPKEGPSILRIQQVVRGDSAAYFCASSRGTDTYEQYFGPGTRLTVT.

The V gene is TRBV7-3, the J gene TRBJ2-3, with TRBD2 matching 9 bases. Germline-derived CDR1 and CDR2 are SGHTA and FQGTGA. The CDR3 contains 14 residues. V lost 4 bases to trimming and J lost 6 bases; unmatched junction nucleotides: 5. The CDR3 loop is CASSYAGGTDTQYF. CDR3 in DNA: TGTGCCAGCAGCTACGCGGGAGGGACGGATACGCAGTATTTT.

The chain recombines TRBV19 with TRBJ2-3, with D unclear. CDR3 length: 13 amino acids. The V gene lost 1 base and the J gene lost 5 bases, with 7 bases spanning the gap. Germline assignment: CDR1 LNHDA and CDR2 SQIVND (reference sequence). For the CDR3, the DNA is TGTGCCAGTAGTATAGCCAACAGAGATACGCAGTATTTT. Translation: CASSIANRDTQYF.

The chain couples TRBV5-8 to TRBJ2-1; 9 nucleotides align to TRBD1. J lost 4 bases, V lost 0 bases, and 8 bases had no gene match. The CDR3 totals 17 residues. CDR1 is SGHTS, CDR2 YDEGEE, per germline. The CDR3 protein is CASSLASGTGSYNEQFF. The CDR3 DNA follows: TGTGCCAGCAGCTTGGCCTCTGGGACAGGGTCATACAATGAGCAGTTCTTC.

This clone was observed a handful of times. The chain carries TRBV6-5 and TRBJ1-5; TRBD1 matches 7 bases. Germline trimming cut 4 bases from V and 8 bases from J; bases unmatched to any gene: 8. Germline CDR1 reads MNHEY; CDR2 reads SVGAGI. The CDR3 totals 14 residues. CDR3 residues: CASSSNDRAKPQHF. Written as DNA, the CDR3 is TGTGCCAGCAGTTCGAACGACAGGGCTAAGCCCCAGCATTTT.

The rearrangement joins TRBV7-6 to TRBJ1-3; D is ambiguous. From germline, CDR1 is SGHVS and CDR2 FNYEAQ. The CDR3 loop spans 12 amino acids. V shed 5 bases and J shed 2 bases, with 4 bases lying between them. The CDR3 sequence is CASSPTGNTIYF. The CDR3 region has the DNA TGTGCCAGCAGCCCCACTGGAAACACCATATATTTT.

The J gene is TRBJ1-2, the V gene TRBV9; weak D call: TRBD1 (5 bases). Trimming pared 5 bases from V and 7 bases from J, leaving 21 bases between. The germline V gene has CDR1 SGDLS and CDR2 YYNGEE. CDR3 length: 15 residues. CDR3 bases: TGTGCCAGCAGTGGGAGTCAGGGAGGGATTGGTGGCTACACCTTC. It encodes CASSGSQGGIGGYTF. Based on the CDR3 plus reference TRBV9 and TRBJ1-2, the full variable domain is DSGVTQTPKHLITATGQRVTLRCSPRSGDLSVYWYQQSLDQGLQFLIQYYNGEERAKGNILERFSAQQFPDLHSELNLSSLELGDSALYFCASSGSQGGIGGYTFGSGTRLTVV.

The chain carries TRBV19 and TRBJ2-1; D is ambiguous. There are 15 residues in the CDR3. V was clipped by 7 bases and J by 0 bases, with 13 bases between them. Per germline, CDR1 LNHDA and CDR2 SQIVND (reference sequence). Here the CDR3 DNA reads TGTGCCAGTAAAATGGATCCGAGCTCCTACAATGAGCAGTTCTTC. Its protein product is CASKMDPSSYNEQFF.

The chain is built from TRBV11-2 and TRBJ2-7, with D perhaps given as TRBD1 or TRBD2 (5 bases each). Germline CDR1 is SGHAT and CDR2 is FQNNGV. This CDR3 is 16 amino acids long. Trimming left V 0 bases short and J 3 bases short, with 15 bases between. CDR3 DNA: TGTGCCAGCAGCTTAGATCCTGGGGGAAGCGTCTACGAGCAGTACTTC. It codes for CASSLDPGGSVYEQYF.

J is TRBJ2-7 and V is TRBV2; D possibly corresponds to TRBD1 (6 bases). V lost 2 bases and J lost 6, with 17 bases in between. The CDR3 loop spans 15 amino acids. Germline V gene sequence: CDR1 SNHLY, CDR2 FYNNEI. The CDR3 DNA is TGTGCCAGCAGTGAAAAGGGGCAGGGGCCTTTCGAGCAGTACTTC. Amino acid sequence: CASSEKGQGPFEQYF.

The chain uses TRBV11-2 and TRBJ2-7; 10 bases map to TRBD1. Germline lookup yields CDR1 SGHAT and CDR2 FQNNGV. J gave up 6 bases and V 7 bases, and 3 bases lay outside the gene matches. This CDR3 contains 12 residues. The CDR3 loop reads CASTRQGAEQYF. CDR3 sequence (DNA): TGTGCCAGCACCCGACAGGGGGCCGAGCAGTACTTC.

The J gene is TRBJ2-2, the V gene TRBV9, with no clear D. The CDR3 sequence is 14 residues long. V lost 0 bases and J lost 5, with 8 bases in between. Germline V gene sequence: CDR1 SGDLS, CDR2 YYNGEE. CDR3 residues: CASSVVSGTGELFF. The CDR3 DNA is TGTGCCAGCAGCGTAGTTTCTGGGACCGGGGAGCTGTTTTTT. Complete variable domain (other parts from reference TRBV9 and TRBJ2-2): DSGVTQTPKHLITATGQRVTLRCSPRSGDLSVYWYQQSLDQGLQFLIQYYNGEERAKGNILERFSAQQFPDLHSELNLSSLELGDSALYFCASSVVSGTGELFFGEGSRLTVL.

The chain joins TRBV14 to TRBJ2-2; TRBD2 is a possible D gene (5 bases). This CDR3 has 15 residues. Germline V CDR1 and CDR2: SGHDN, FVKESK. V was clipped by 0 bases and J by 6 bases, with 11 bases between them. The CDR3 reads CASSQEPSWAGELFF. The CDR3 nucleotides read TGTGCCAGCAGCCAAGAGCCTAGCTGGGCCGGGGAGCTGTTTTTT.

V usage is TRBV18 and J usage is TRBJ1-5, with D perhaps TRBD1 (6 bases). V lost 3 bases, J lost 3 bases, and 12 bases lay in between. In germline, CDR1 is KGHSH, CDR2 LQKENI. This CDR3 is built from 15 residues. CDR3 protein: CASSPVDRPNQPQHF. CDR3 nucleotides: TGTGCCAGCTCACCCGTAGACAGGCCCAATCAGCCCCAGCATTTT.